This T cell receptor beta chain was recovered during a study of blood T cell repertoires in COVID-19. Study context: The cDNA or gDNA used as material had been derived from T cells, B-cell-depleted T cells, or PBMCs.

Sequencing was performed with immunoSEQ multiplex PCR; in TCRdb, only in-frame clones are kept and a portion is missing. Here the sample spans about 250,000 clones, 85% to 90% being singletons. The ends lost 3 bases at V and 2 bases at J; junction bases unmatched: 3. CDR3 length: 14 residues. Germline CDR1 reads ENHRY; CDR2 reads SYGVKD. This clone was seen just once. Cohort 3 recovery required two negative PCRs, clearance, or symptom resolution. The sequenced sample was PBMCs or T cells enriched from blood (not recorded which). The receptor's source is a woman aged 18-29 years who had recovered from COVID-19. V is TRBV10-3 and J is TRBJ1-1; 7 bases are shared with TRBD1. The chain's CDR3 is CAISDHRGNTEAFF. CDR3 bases: TGTGCCATCAGTGACCACAGGGGTAACACTGAAGCTTTCTTT.